The 32 T cell receptor beta chains given below trace back to one sample, sequenced in a study of cytomegalovirus exposure and HLA in healthy donors. With 60 Vbeta and 13 Jbeta primers, the PCR was carried out. Generated by immunoSEQ multiplex PCR, the TCRdb table keeps only in-frame clones and is missing some. The sample shows 120,000 or so clones, approximately 76% of them seen only once. The sample was PBMCs. Source of these receptors: a man aged 60 to 75 in good health and CMV-seropositive.

The chain joins TRBV7-9 to TRBJ2-5; D is possibly TRBD2 (5 bases). CDR1 SEHNR and CDR2 FQNEAQ come from the germline V gene (reference sequence). The CDR3 spans 14 residues. V was pared by 0 bases and J by 5 bases, with 10 bases between. Written as DNA, the CDR3 is TGTGCCAGCAGCTTAGCGGCTAGCCCTGAGACCCAGTACTTC. This encodes CASSLAASPETQYF.

The J gene is TRBJ1-4, the V gene TRBV19, with 8 bases identical to TRBD1. This CDR3 spans 15 amino acids. Per germline, CDR1 LNHDA and CDR2 SQIVND (reference sequence). V shed 5 bases and J 8 bases; nucleotides not matched to a gene: 10. The DNA of the CDR3 is TGTGCCAGTAGTGCCCCAGGGGGCGTCGTGGAAAAACTGTTTTTT. Its translation: CASSAPGGVVEKLFF.

The V and J genes are TRBV7-9 and TRBJ2-7, with TRBD2 matching 9 bases. Trimming cost V 6 bases and J 3 bases; bases outside gene matches: 12. This CDR3 contains 16 residues. Germline V CDR1 and CDR2: SEHNR, FQNEAQ (reference sequence). The CDR3 reads CASSGAPQAGGYEQYF. CDR3 DNA sequence: TGTGCCAGCAGTGGAGCACCGCAAGCGGGAGGCTACGAGCAGTACTTC.

V is TRBV6-1 and J is TRBJ2-7; 9 nucleotides agree with TRBD1. This CDR3 is 12 amino acids long. J gave up 3 bases and V 11 bases, and 5 bases lay outside the gene matches. Germline loops: CDR1 MNHNS, CDR2 SASEGT. The CDR3 nucleotides are TGTGCCGGGGGACAGGGCGTCTACGAGCAGTACTTC. Protein sequence: CAGGQGVYEQYF.

V and J are TRBV19 and TRBJ2-6; 8 bases line up with TRBD1. The trim removed 7 bases at V and 0 bases at J, leaving 8 bases unmatched. This CDR3 region has 17 residues. Germline CDR1 and CDR2: LNHDA and SQIVND (reference sequence). CDR3 coding DNA: TGTGCCAGTAACGGACAGGGCCAACTCTCTGGGGCCAACGTCCTGACTTTC. Protein sequence: CASNGQGQLSGANVLTF.

As to this clone: Mismatch with germline at one junction end may stem from a read error. V gene TRBV30 combines with J gene TRBJ2-7; 11 bases fit TRBD2. CDR3 size: 9 residues. Germline values: CDR1 GTSNPN, CDR2 SVGIG (reference sequence). CDR3 DNA: TGTGCAGTAGCGGGAGGGCCTACCTTC. Amino acids: CAVAGGPTF.

V gene TRBV6-5 combines with J gene TRBJ1-5; the D is unclear. V lost 2 bases and J 2 bases, leaving 7 bases between the germline ends. Germline CDR1 reads MNHEY; CDR2 reads SVGAGI. The CDR3 spans 14 residues. The CDR3 DNA reads as TGTGCCAGCAGTTACAGCCAGGGCAATCAGCCCCAGCATTTT. It codes for CASSYSQGNQPQHF.

This clone was observed a few times. This chain uses TRBV7-9 with TRBJ2-2; TRBD2 aligns across 12 bases. Trimming cost V 2 bases and J 6 bases; bases outside gene matches: 4. The CDR3 length is 16 residues. CDR1 and CDR2 from the germline V gene are SEHNR and FQNEAQ (reference sequence). CDR3 residues: CASSLRLAGESGELFF. DNA for the CDR3: TGTGCCAGCAGCTTAAGACTAGCGGGAGAGTCCGGGGAGCTGTTTTTT.

The chain uses TRBV2 and TRBJ1-2; TRBD1 aligns across 9 bases. CDR1 and CDR2 (germline): SNHLY, FYNNEI. The J segment lost 7 bases and the V segment lost 9 bases, leaving 12 bases of the junction unmatched. The CDR3 totals 14 residues. CDR3 in amino acids: CASIGTGLVGGYTF. Written as DNA, the CDR3 is TGTGCCAGTATTGGGACAGGGTTGGTTGGTGGCTACACCTTC.

The chain carries TRBV6-1 and TRBJ2-5; 7 bases map to TRBD1. V lost 5 bases, J lost 5 bases, and 11 bases stayed unmatched. This CDR3 contains 15 residues. Per germline, CDR1 MNHNS and CDR2 SASEGT. The CDR3, as DNA: TGTGCCAGCAGTAAGAGCACAGGGGTGGCCGAGACCCAGTACTTC. It is translated as CASSKSTGVAETQYF.

The J gene is TRBJ2-2, the V gene TRBV10-3; D unclear. The germline V and J ends were trimmed by 3 bases and 0 bases, with 5 bases remaining between them. CDR3 length equals 14 residues. Per the germline V gene, CDR1 is ENHRY and CDR2 is SYGVKD. DNA of the CDR3: TGTGCCATCAGTGACAGGACGAACACCGGGGAGCTGTTTTTT. Translation: CAISDRTNTGELFF.

The rearrangement joins TRBV6-1 to TRBJ2-2; 8 bases agree with TRBD1. This CDR3 comprises 15 residues. Trimming removed 5 bases from V and 2 bases from J; junction bases left unmatched: 4. Germline CDR1 and CDR2: MNHNS and SASEGT. CDR3 coding DNA: TGTGCCAGCAGTACGACAGGGGTAAACACCGGGGAGCTGTTTTTT. It codes for CASSTTGVNTGELFF.

This chain connects TRBV27 to TRBJ2-2; 9 nucleotides line up with TRBD2. Germline V gene lookup returns CDR1 MNHEY and CDR2 SMNVEV (reference sequence). The CDR3 runs 19 residues. With V trimmed by 2 bases and J by 0 bases, 10 bases remained unmatched. CDR3 nucleotides: TGTGCCAGCAGTTTACTCTCCGTCGGGACTAGCCCGAACACCGGGGAGCTGTTTTTT. Protein product: CASSLLSVGTSPNTGELFF.

The gene calls are TRBV2 and TRBJ1-5; the match to TRBD1 covers 8 bases. CDR1 and CDR2 from the germline V gene are SNHLY and FYNNEI. Losses at the gene ends were 8 bases for V and 8 bases for J; bases not matched to a gene: 8. There are 13 residues in the CDR3. CDR3 nucleotide sequence: TGTGCCAGCTCCAGGGGGCTTATTGAGCCCCAGCATTTT. Residues: CASSRGLIEPQHF.

The J gene is TRBJ2-2, the V gene TRBV5-8; 7 bases align to TRBD2. From germline, CDR1 is SGHTS and CDR2 YDEGEE. This CDR3 region has 14 residues. The V gene end was trimmed by 6 bases and the J gene end by 7 bases; junction bases not matched to a gene: 9. The CDR3 bases are TGTGCCAGCACGCGGGCGGGAGAGAGCGGGGAGCTGTTTTTT. Protein sequence: CASTRAGESGELFF.

As to this clone: Germline and junction disagree at one end, which may indicate a read error. The chain recombines TRBV9 with TRBJ1-2; D might be TRBD1 (6 bases). The germline V gene encodes CDR1 SGDLS and CDR2 YYNGEE. The CDR3 runs to 14 residues. This CDR3 is CASSGEGDFYRYTF. DNA for the CDR3: TGTGCCAGCAGCGGAGAGGGGGATTTCTATCGCTACACCTTC.

The chain employs TRBV9 and TRBJ2-5; 13 bases agree with TRBD2. The CDR3 runs to 17 residues. V shed 4 bases, J shed 3 bases, and the junction held 9 bases outside the gene matches. The V gene's germline CDR1 is SGDLS and CDR2 YYNGEE. The CDR3 loop reads CASSTGTSGVEKETQYF. DNA for the CDR3: TGTGCCAGCAGCACCGGGACTAGCGGGGTTGAGAAAGAGACCCAGTACTTC. The variable domain in full, with the rest retrieved from reference TRBV9 and TRBJ2-5, is DSGVTQTPKHLITATGQRVTLRCSPRSGDLSVYWYQQSLDQGLQFLIQYYNGEERAKGNILERFSAQQFPDLHSELNLSSLELGDSALYFCASSTGTSGVEKETQYFGPGTRLLVL.

V is TRBV12-5 and J is TRBJ2-3; D might be TRBD2 (7 bases). Germline CDR1 and CDR2: LGHNT and FRNRAP. Between the trimmed V and J ends, which lost 1 base and 2 bases, there was a span of 19 bases. The CDR3 has 18 residues. CDR3 sequence (DNA): TGTGCTAGTGGTTTGGGACCATGGGCGCGGGGGCCCACAGATACGCAGTATTTT. This encodes CASGLGPWARGPTDTQYF.

The chain employs TRBV19 and TRBJ1-6, with TRBD1 identical over 10 bases. The V and J ends lost 9 bases and 12 bases, in that order; junction bases with no gene match: 11. The CDR3 is 14 amino acids. Per germline, CDR1 LNHDA and CDR2 SQIVND (reference sequence). This chain's CDR3 is CASKGQGLLGPLHF. Written as DNA, the CDR3 is TGTGCCAGCAAGGGACAGGGGCTGCTAGGACCCCTCCACTTT.

J is TRBJ2-1 and V is TRBV9, with D perhaps matching TRBD2 (5 bases). Germline CDR1 is SGDLS and CDR2 is YYNGEE. The CDR3 is made up of 15 amino acids. V was cut by 0 bases and J by 2 bases, with 9 bases left in between. The CDR3 is CASSVGSSTYNEQFF. In DNA form, the CDR3 reads TGTGCCAGCAGCGTAGGGTCTAGCACCTACAATGAGCAGTTCTTC.

The genes are TRBV5-8 and TRBJ1-2, with unresolved D. Trimming cost V 4 bases and J 0 bases, with 7 bases left between them. The germline gives CDR1 SGHTS, CDR2 YDEGEE. The length of the CDR3 is 13 residues. The CDR3 coding sequence is TGTGCCAGCAGCCTTACTGCTAACTATGGCTACACCTTC. Its protein product is CASSLTANYGYTF.

There are a few counts of this clone. The chain carries TRBV13 and TRBJ2-1; the match to TRBD1 covers 10 bases. This CDR3 comprises 16 residues. The trim removed 3 bases at V and 4 bases at J, leaving 6 bases unmatched. Germline CDR1 and CDR2: PRHDT and FYEKMQ (reference sequence). The CDR3: CASSLRTGGYYNEQFF. The CDR3 DNA is TGTGCCAGCAGCTTGAGGACAGGGGGATATTACAATGAGCAGTTCTTC.

The chain joins TRBV7-9 to TRBJ2-2; 7 bases map to TRBD2. V shed 4 bases, J shed 3 bases, and the junction held 11 bases outside the gene matches. CDR1 and CDR2 (germline): SEHNR, FQNEAQ (reference sequence). This CDR3 contains 17 residues. The CDR3 sequence: CASSWAGETIDTGELFF. The CDR3 nucleotides read TGTGCCAGCAGCTGGGCGGGGGAAACAATAGACACCGGGGAGCTGTTTTTT.

V gene TRBV14 combines with J gene TRBJ2-2, with D possibly TRBD2 on 6 matching bases. Germline V lookup: CDR1 SGHDN, CDR2 FVKESK. The CDR3 totals 17 residues. V was cut by 5 bases and J by 1 base, with 17 bases left in between. The chain's CDR3 is CASSYLGGGKNTGELFF. The CDR3 bases are TGTGCCAGCAGCTACTTGGGAGGTGGTAAGAACACCGGGGAGCTGTTTTTT.

The chain couples TRBV7-6 to TRBJ2-5; no definite D call. The CDR3 has 11 residues. Germline V gene sequence: CDR1 SGHVS, CDR2 FNYEAQ. V lost 5 bases and J 1 base, leaving 2 bases between the germline ends. The CDR3 reads CASSLQETQYF. CDR3 coding DNA: TGTGCCAGCAGCCTCCAAGAGACCCAGTACTTC.

This chain uses TRBV5-8 with TRBJ1-5; TRBD1 aligns across 8 bases. CDR3 size: 14 residues. V was pared by 0 bases and J by 12 bases, with 8 bases of the junction left unmatched. CDR1 is SGHTS and CDR2 is YDEGEE in the germline V gene. Here the CDR3 DNA reads TGTGCCAGCAGCTTGGACAGGGGGGTAATTCTCCAGCATTTT. Translating gives CASSLDRGVILQHF.

Turning to this clone: The identical CDR3 is also encoded by other nucleotide sequences in the sample. The chain has TRBV18 and TRBJ2-3; unclear D gene. Per the germline V gene, CDR1 is KGHSH and CDR2 is LQKENI. With 3 bases removed from V and 0 bases from J, the gap between germline ends came to 4 bases. This CDR3 spans 13 amino acids. CDR3 region: CASSPLSTDTQYF. As DNA, the CDR3 is TGTGCCAGCTCACCTCTTAGCACAGATACGCAGTATTTT.

V and J are TRBV19 and TRBJ1-2, with D possibly being TRBD1 (5 bases). The CDR3 is made up of 14 amino acids. Germline values: CDR1 LNHDA, CDR2 SQIVND (reference sequence). The V end was cut by 3 bases, the J end by 8 bases, with 16 bases between. The CDR3 protein is CASSINQGSLGYTF. CDR3 DNA: TGTGCCAGTAGTATCAATCAGGGCAGTCTGGGCTACACCTTC. Based on the CDR3 plus reference TRBV19 and TRBJ1-2, the full variable domain is DGGITQSPKYLFRKEGQNVTLSCEQNLNHDAMYWYRQDPGQGLRLIYYSQIVNDFQKGDIAEGYSVSREKKESFPLTVTSAQKNPTAFYLCASSINQGSLGYTFGSGTRLTVV.

For this clone: Distinct nucleotide sequences in the sample also encode this CDR3. The chain couples TRBV4-1 to TRBJ1-2, with 7 bases that match TRBD1. Trimming took 0 bases from V and 0 from J; bases not matched to a gene: 4. The CDR3 totals 16 residues. CDR1 and CDR2 from the germline V gene are MGHRA and YSYEKL. The CDR3 loop reads CASSQDEGAANYGYTF. CDR3 bases: TGCGCCAGCAGCCAAGACGAGGGGGCAGCTAACTATGGCTACACCTTC.

J is TRBJ2-7 and V is TRBV6-1; 7 bases map to TRBD2. V lost 0 bases, J lost 3 bases, and 11 bases stayed unmatched. CDR3 length equals 17 residues. From germline, CDR1 is MNHNS and CDR2 SASEGT. The CDR3 spells CASSEARGGRVGYEQYF. The CDR3 DNA is TGTGCCAGCAGTGAAGCCCGCGGGGGTAGGGTCGGCTACGAGCAGTACTTC.

V and J are TRBV5-4 and TRBJ2-7; 8 bases match TRBD1. V shed 4 bases, J shed 3 bases, and the junction held 6 bases outside the gene matches. The CDR3 is made up of 14 amino acids. Germline V gene lookup returns CDR1 SGHNT and CDR2 YYREEE (reference sequence). This CDR3 reads CASSDSGTGYEQYF. In DNA form, the CDR3 reads TGTGCCAGCAGCGACTCCGGGACAGGCTACGAGCAGTACTTC.

The chain employs TRBV9 and TRBJ2-3; 8 bases agree with TRBD1. V lost 4 bases to trimming and J lost 4 bases; unmatched junction nucleotides: 11. The CDR3 has 16 residues. The germline gives CDR1 SGDLS, CDR2 YYNGEE. The CDR3 loop is CASSQTGQASADTQYF. Here the CDR3 DNA reads TGTGCCAGCAGCCAGACGGGACAGGCGTCTGCAGATACGCAGTATTTT.